The source of this TCR beta chain is a study of PD-1 blockade in classical Hodgkin lymphoma. General observations from the study: Repertoire difference causes, possibly disease activity or prior therapy, remain undefined. Healthy donors reportedly exceeded newly diagnosed patients in baseline TCR diversity.

TCRdb's copy holds only in-frame clones and misses some; the assay was immunoSEQ multiplex PCR. The data hold about 15,000 clones, with roughly 90% observed a single time. Per the germline V gene, CDR1 is MNHNS and CDR2 is SASEGT. CDR3 size: 14 residues. The V end was cut by 5 bases, the J end by 2 bases, with 10 bases between. Documented time point: newly diagnosed, previously untreated cHL patient sample. Comparison PBMCs came from previously untreated, newly diagnosed classical Hodgkin lymphoma patients. Notes on this clone: Its specificity is not known.

The receptor was isolated from a human donor with classical Hodgkin lymphoma. Sequenced: peripheral blood mononuclear cells (PBMCs). V and J are TRBV6-1 and TRBJ2-1; unclear D gene. The CDR3 sequence is CASSSRLPYNEQFF. In DNA form, the CDR3 reads TGTGCCAGCAGTTCCCGGTTACCCTACAATGAGCAGTTCTTC.